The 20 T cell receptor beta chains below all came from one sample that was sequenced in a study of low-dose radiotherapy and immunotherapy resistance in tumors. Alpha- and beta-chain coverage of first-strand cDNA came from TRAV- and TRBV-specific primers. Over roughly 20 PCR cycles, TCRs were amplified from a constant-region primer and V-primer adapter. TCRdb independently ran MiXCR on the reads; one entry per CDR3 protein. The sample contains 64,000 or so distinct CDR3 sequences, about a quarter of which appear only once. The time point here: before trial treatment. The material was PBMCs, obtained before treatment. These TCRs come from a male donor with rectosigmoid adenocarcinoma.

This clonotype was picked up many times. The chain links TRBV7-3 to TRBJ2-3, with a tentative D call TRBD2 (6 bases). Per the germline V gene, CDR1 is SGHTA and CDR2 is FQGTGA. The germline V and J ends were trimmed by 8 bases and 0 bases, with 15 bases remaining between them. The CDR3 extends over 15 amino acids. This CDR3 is CASAGLGTSTDTQYF. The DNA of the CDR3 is TGTGCCAGCGCCGGGCTGGGGACTAGCACAGATACGCAGTATTTT.

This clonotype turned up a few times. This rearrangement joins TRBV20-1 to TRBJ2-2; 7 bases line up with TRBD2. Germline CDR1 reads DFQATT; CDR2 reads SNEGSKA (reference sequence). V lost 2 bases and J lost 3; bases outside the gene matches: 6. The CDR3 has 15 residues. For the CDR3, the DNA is TGCAGTGCTAGATCTGCGGGAGATTACACCGGGGAGCTGTTTTTT. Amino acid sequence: CSARSAGDYTGELFF.

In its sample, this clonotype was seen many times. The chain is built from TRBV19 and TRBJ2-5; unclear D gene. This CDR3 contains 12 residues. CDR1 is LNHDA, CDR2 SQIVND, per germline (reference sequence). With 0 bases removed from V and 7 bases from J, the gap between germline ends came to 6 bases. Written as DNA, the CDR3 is TGTGCCAGTAGTATAGATCAGCGGACCCAGTACTTC. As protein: CASSIDQRTQYF.

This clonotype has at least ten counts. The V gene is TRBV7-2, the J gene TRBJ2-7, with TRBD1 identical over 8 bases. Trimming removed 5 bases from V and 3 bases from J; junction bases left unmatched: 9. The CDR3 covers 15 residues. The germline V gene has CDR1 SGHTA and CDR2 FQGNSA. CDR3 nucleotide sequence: TGTGCCAGCAGCCCCTCGGGACAGGCGGACTACGAGCAGTACTTC. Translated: CASSPSGQADYEQYF. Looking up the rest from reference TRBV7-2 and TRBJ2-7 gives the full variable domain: GAGVSQSPSNKVTEKGKDVELRCDPISGHTALYWYRQSLGQGLEFLIYFQGNSAPDKSGLPSDRFSAERTGGSVSTLTIQRTQQEDSAVYLCASSPSGQADYEQYFGPGTRLTVT.

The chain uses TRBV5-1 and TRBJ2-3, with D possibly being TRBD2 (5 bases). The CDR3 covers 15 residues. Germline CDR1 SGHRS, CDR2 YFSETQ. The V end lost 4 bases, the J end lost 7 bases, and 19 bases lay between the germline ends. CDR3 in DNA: TGCGCCAGCAGCCCGGCAGAGGGCGCAAAGAATACGCAGTATTTT. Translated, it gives CASSPAEGAKNTQYF.

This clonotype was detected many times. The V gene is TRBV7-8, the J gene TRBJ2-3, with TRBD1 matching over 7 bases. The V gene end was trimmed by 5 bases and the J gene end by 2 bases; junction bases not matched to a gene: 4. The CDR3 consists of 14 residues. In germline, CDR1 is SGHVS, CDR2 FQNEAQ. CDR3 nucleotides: TGTGCCAGCAGCCGGGACAGCTTCACAGATACGCAGTATTTT. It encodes CASSRDSFTDTQYF.

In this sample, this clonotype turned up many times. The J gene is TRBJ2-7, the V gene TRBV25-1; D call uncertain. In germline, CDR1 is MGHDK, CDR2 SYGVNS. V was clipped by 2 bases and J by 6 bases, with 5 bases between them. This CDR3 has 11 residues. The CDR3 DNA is TGTGCCAGCAGTGAAGTATTCGAGCAGTACTTC. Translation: CASSEVFEQYF.

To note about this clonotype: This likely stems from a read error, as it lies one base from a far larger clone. The DNA of the CDR3 is TGTGCCAGCAGCCGACTTGTGACAGGGATAGGCGAGCAGTACTTC. As protein: CASSRLVTGIGEQYF. This chain connects TRBV4-2 to TRBJ2-7; TRBD1 agrees at 7 bases. Germline V lookup: CDR1 LGHNA, CDR2 YNFKEQ. J lost 6 bases, V lost 4 bases, and 12 bases had no gene match. The CDR3 totals 15 residues.

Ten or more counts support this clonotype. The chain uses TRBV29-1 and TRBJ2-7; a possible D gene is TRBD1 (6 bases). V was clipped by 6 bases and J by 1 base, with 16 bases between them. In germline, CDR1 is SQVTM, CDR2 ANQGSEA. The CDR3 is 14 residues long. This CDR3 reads CSVPNRDGSYEQYF. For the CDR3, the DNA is TGCAGCGTGCCTAACAGGGACGGGTCCTACGAGCAGTACTTC.

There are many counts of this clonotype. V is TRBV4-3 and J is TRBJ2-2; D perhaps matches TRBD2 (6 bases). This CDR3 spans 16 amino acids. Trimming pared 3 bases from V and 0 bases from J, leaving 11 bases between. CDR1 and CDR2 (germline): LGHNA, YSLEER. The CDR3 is CASSHEPGANTGELFF. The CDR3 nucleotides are TGCGCCAGCAGCCACGAACCGGGAGCGAACACCGGGGAGCTGTTTTTT.

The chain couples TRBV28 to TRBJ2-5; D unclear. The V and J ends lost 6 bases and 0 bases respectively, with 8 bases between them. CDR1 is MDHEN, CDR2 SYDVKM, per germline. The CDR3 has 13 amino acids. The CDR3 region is CASSLADQETQYF. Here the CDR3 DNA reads TGTGCCAGCAGCTTGGCGGACCAAGAGACCCAGTACTTC.

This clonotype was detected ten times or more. This CDR3 reads CAISGSAGTTSTDTQYF. The CDR3 DNA sequence: TGTGCCATCAGTGGTTCGGCAGGAACTACTAGCACAGATACGCAGTATTTT. The J gene is TRBJ2-3, the V gene TRBV10-3, with D unclear. The CDR3 sequence is 17 residues long. V dropped 4 bases and J dropped 0 bases, with 17 bases sitting between them. The V gene's germline CDR1 is ENHRY and CDR2 SYGVKD.

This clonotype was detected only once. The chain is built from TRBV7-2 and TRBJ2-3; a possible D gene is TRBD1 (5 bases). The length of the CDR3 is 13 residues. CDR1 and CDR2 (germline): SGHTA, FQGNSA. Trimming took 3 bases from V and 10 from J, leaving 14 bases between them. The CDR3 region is CASSFSQGNPQYF. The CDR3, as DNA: TGTGCCAGCAGCTTTAGTCAGGGAAACCCGCAGTATTTT.

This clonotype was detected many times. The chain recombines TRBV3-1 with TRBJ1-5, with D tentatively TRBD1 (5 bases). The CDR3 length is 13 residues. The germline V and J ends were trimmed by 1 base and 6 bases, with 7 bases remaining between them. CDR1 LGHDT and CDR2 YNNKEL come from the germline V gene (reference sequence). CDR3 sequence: CASSQGQGQPQHF. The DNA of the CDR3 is TGTGCCAGCAGCCAAGGCCAGGGTCAGCCCCAGCATTTT.

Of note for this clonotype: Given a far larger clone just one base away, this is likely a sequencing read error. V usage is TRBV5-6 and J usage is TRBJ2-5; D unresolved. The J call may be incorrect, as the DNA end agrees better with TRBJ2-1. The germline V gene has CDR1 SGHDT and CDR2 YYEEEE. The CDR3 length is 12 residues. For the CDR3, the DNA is TGTGCCAGCAGCTTGGGGGCCCCCGAGCAGTTCTTC. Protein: CASSLGAPEQFF.

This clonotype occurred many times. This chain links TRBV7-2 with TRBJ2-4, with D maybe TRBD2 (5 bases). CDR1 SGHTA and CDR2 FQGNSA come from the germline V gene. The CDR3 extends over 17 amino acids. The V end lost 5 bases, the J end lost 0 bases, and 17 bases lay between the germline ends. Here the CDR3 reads CASSPRTGELAKNIQYF. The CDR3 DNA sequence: TGTGCCAGCAGCCCAAGGACTGGGGAACTAGCCAAAAACATTCAGTACTTC.

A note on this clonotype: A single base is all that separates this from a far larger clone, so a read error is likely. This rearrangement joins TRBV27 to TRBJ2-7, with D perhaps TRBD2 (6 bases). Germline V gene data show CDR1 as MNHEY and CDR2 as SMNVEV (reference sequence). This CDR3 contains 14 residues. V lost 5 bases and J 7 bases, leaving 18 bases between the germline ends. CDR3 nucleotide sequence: TGTGCCAGCAGTCGGGCAGGGAGGTTAAATGAGCAGTACTTC. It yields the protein CASSRAGRLNEQYF.

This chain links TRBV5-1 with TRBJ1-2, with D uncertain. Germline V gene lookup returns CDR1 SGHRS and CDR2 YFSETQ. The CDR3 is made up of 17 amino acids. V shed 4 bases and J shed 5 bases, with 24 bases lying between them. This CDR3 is CASSPLPGPQVAYGYTF. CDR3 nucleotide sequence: TGCGCCAGCAGCCCCCTCCCCGGGCCCCAGGTCGCGTATGGCTACACCTTC.

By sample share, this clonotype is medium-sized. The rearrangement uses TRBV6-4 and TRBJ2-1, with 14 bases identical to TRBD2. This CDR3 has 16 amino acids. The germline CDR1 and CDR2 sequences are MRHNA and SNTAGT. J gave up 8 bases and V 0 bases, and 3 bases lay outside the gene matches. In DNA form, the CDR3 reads TGTGCCAGCAGTGACTCGACTAGCGGGGGGGCGGATGAGCAGTTCTTC. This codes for CASSDSTSGGADEQFF.

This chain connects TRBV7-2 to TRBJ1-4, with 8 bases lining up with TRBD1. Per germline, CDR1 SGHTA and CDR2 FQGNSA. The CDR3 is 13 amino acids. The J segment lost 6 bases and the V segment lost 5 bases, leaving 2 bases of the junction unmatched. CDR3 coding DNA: TGTGCCAGCAGCGGACAGGGTTATGAAAAACTGTTTTTT. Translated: CASSGQGYEKLFF. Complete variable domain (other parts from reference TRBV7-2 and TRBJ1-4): GAGVSQSPSNKVTEKGKDVELRCDPISGHTALYWYRQSLGQGLEFLIYFQGNSAPDKSGLPSDRFSAERTGGSVSTLTIQRTQQEDSAVYLCASSGQGYEKLFFGSGTQLSVL.